The T cell receptor beta chain under discussion was sequenced for a study of blood T cells in healthy people across ages. Study-wide results and caveats: Significant beta diversity loss was already apparent by age roughly 43, declining roughly linearly. TCR beta diversity tracked closely with naive T cell percentage.

Ranging in age from about 6 to 95, the donors were healthy Caucasian individuals from Russia. For this clonotype: Its antigen remains unidentified.

PCR was performed a second time for about 7 to 11 cycles using a sample-barcoded 5' primer and a J-beta primer mix. A single record per CDR3 protein comes from TCRdb applying MiXCR to the 5' RACE reads. The sample shows 800,000 to 950,000 distinct CDR3 sequences, around 49% of them seen only once. In germline, CDR1 is MGHRA, CDR2 YSYEKL. Trimming took 3 bases from V and 4 from J; bases not matched to a gene: 8. The CDR3 consists of 16 residues. This clonotype originated in a man aged 30 to 39 in good health. The sample consisted of blood. The rearrangement joins TRBV4-1 to TRBJ2-2, with 7 bases matching TRBD2. Here the CDR3 reads CASSHEGLAATGELFF. The CDR3 coding sequence is TGCGCCAGCAGCCACGAGGGGCTAGCGGCCACCGGGGAGCTGTTTTTT.